This T cell receptor beta chain was sequenced for a study of blood T cell repertoires in COVID-19. Original analysis: The assay estimated nucleated cells by amplifying reference gene primers. The method was immunoSEQ multiplex PCR; TCRdb's version includes in-frame clones alone and lacks a portion of them. The DNA gave D and trimming, while V, J and clone size come from that table. The sample carries approximately 80,000 clones, less than 90% recorded once. This clone was counted once. The specimen sequenced was peripheral blood. This clonotype originated in a human donor in a cohort sampled during active COVID-19.

DNA for the CDR3: TGTGCCAGCGGGGGGACAGCGAACTCTGGAAACACCATATATTTT. Translation: CASGGTANSGNTIYF. J is TRBJ1-3 and V is TRBV2; 7 nucleotides agree with TRBD1. The CDR3 sequence is 15 residues long. The trim removed 8 bases at V and 0 bases at J, leaving 7 bases unmatched. Germline V gives CDR1 SNHLY, CDR2 FYNNEI.